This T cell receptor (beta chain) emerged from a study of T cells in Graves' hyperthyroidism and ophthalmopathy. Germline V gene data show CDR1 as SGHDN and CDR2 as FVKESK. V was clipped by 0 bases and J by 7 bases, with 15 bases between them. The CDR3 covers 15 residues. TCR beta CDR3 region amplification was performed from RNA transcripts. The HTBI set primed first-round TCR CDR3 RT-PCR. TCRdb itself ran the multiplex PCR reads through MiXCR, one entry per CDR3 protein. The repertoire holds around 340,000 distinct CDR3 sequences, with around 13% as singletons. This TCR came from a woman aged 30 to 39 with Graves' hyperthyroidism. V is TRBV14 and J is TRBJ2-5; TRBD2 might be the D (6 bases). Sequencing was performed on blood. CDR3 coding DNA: TGTGCCAGCAGCCAAGAGAGGACGGGGGTTAGGACCCAGTACTTC. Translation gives CASSQERTGVRTQYF.